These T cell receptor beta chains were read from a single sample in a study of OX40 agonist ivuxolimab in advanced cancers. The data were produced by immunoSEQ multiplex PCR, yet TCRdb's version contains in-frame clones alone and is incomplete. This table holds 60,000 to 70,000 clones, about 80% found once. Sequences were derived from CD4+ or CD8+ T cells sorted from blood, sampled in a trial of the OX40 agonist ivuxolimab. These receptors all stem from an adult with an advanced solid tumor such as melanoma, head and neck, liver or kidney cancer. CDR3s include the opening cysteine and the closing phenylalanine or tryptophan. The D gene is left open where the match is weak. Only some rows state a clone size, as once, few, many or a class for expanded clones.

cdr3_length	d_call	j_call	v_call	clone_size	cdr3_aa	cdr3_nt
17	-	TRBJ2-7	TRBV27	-	CASSLSRGFTSPYEQYF	TGTGCCAGCAGTTTATCAAGGGGGTTCACTAGTCCCTACGAGCAGTACTTC
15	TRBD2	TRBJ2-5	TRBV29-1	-	CSVGPSGGKVETQYF	TGCAGCGTTGGACCTAGCGGGGGGAAAGTGGAGACCCAGTACTTC
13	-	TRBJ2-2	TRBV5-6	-	CASSLAIAGELFF	TGTGCCAGCAGCTTGGCCATCGCCGGGGAGCTGTTTTTT
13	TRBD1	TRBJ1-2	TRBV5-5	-	CASSVQGADGYTF	TGTGCCAGCAGCGTACAGGGGGCCGATGGCTACACCTTC
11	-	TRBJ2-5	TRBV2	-	CASSRKETQYF	TGTGCCAGCAGCCGGAAAGAGACCCAGTACTTC
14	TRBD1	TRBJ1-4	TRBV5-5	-	CASSVTGDNEKLFF	TGTGCCAGCAGCGTGACAGGGGATAATGAAAAACTGTTTTTT
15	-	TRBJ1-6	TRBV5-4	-	CASTSPGRDNSPLHF	TGTGCCAGCACCAGCCCGGGCAGAGATAATTCACCCCTCCACTTT
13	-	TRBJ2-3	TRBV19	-	CASSIRAVDTQYF	TGTGCCAGTAGTATAAGGGCAGTAGATACGCAGTATTTT
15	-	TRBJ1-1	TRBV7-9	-	CASSFSPLMNTEAFF	TGTGCCAGCAGCTTCTCCCCCCTTATGAACACTGAAGCTTTCTTT
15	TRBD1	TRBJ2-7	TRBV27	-	CASSRKGQGWYEQYF	TGTGCCAGCAGTAGGAAAGGACAGGGTTGGTACGAGCAGTACTTC
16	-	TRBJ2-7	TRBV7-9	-	CASSLSVTRFSYEQYF	TGTGCCAGCAGCTTATCGGTAACGCGGTTCTCCTACGAGCAGTACTTC
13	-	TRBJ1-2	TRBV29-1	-	CSTIEGQLYGYTF	TGCAGCACCATAGAAGGACAGCTCTATGGCTACACCTTC
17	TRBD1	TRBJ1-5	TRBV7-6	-	CASSSGTGGRRNQPQHF	TGTGCCAGCAGCTCCGGGACAGGGGGGAGGAGGAATCAGCCCCAGCATTTT
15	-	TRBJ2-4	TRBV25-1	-	CATSSPGYAKNIQYF	TGTGCCACCTCCTCCCCAGGTTACGCCAAAAACATTCAGTACTTC
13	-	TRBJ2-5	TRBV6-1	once	CASSEWVSETQYF	TGTGCCAGCAGTGAATGGGTGTCGGAGACCCAGTACTTC
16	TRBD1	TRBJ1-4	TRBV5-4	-	CASSHRLDRGSEKLFF	TGTGCCAGCAGCCACCGACTCGACAGGGGGAGTGAAAAACTGTTTTTT
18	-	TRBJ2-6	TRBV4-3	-	CASSRDLRGVSGANVLTF	TGCGCCAGCAGCCGAGACCTCCGCGGGGTCTCTGGGGCCAACGTCCTGACTTTC
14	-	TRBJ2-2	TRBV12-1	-	CASRDRENTGELFF	TGTGCCAGCAGAGACAGGGAGAACACCGGGGAGCTGTTTTTT
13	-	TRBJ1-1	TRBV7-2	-	CASRGGRNTEAFF	TGTGCCAGCAGGGGAGGACGGAACACTGAAGCTTTCTTT
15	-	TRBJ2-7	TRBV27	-	CASKAFSLGIHEQYF	TGTGCCAGCAAAGCTTTCTCTCTGGGGATCCACGAGCAGTACTTC
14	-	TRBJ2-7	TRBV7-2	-	CASSLGGIRYEQYF	TGTGCCAGCAGCCTAGGCGGGATCAGGTACGAGCAGTACTTC
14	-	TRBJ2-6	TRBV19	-	CASRGDPGANVLTF	TGTGCCAGTAGAGGGGATCCTGGGGCCAACGTCCTGACTTTC
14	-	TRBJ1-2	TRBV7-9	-	CASSFGQSNYGYTF	TGTGCCAGCAGCTTCGGACAGTCTAACTATGGCTACACCTTC
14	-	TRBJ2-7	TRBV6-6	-	CASSYDGRGREQYF	TGTGCCAGCAGTTATGATGGGAGGGGGAGGGAGCAGTACTTC
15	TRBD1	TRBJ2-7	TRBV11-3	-	CASSVGGQGRYEQYF	TGTGCCAGCAGCGTCGGGGGACAGGGTCGCTACGAGCAGTACTTC
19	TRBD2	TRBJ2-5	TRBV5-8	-	CASSLGLAAATGREETQYF	TGTGCCAGCAGCTTGGGACTAGCTGCAGCAACGGGACGTGAGGAGACCCAGTACTTC
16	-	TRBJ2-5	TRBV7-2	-	CASSPKRGTGQETQYF	TGTGCCAGCAGCCCAAAAAGGGGAACTGGCCAAGAGACCCAGTACTTC
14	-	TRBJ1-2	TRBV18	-	CASSPNRDPYGYTF	TGTGCCAGCTCACCAAACCGGGACCCCTATGGCTACACCTTC
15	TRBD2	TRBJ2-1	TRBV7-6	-	CASSSSVAGGMEQFF	TGTGCCAGCAGCTCCTCCGTAGCGGGGGGAATGGAGCAGTTCTTC
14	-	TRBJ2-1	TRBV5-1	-	CASSMLGALNEQFF	TGCGCCAGCAGCATGTTGGGAGCGCTAAATGAGCAGTTCTTC
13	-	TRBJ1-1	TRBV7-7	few	CASSSQVNTEAFF	TGTGCCAGCAGCTCGCAGGTGAACACTGAAGCTTTCTTT
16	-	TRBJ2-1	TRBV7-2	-	CASSLAGAGTYNEQFF	TGTGCCAGCAGCTTAGCTGGGGCCGGCACCTACAATGAGCAGTTCTTC
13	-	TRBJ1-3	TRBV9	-	CASSPRPGNTIYF	TGTGCCAGCAGCCCTAGACCTGGAAACACCATATATTTT
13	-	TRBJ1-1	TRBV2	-	CASSVTENTEAFF	TGTGCCAGCAGTGTTACGGAGAACACTGAAGCTTTCTTT
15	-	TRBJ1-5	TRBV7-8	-	CASSILGGSNQPQHF	TGTGCCAGCAGCATCCTGGGGGGTAGCAATCAGCCCCAGCATTTT
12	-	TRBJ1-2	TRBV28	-	CASSSRSYGYTF	TGTGCCAGCAGTTCGAGGTCCTATGGCTACACCTTC
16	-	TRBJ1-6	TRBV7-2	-	CASSLEAGDYNSPLHF	TGTGCCAGCAGCTTAGAGGCCGGGGACTATAATTCACCCCTCCACTTT
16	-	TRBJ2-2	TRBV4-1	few	CASSQDLKVNTGELFF	TGCGCCAGCAGCCAAGATCTAAAGGTGAACACCGGGGAGCTGTTTTTT
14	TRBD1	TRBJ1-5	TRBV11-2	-	CASSFGQANQPQHF	TGTGCCAGCAGCTTTGGACAGGCGAATCAGCCCCAGCATTTT
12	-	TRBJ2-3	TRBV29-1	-	CSVEEGTDTQYF	TGCAGCGTTGAGGAGGGAACAGATACGCAGTATTTT
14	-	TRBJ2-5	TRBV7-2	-	CASNHDGGIETQYF	TGTGCCAGCAACCACGACGGGGGAATTGAGACCCAGTACTTC
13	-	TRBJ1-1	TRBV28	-	CGSGLGLNTEAFF	TGTGGCAGCGGGCTAGGATTGAACACTGAAGCTTTCTTT
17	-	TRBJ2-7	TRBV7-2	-	CASSLLGGGAFIYEQYF	TGTGCCAGCAGCCTTTTAGGAGGGGGAGCTTTCATCTACGAGCAGTACTTC
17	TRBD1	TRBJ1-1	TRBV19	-	CASHRSGGAGRNTEAFF	TGTGCCAGTCATCGCTCAGGGGGCGCAGGTAGAAACACTGAAGCTTTCTTT
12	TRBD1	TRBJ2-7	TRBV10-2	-	CASKTGGDEQYF	TGCGCCAGTAAGACAGGGGGCGACGAGCAGTACTTC
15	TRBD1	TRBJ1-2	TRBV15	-	CATSLNGGGDYGYTF	TGTGCCACCAGCCTAAATGGAGGGGGCGACTATGGCTACACCTTC
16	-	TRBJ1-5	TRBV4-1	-	CASSQDISAVHQPQHF	TGCGCCAGCAGCCAAGACATCAGCGCAGTACATCAGCCCCAGCATTTT
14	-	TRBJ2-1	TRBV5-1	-	CASSLGSGFEEQFF	TGCGCCAGCAGCTTGGGGTCGGGGTTTGAGGAGCAGTTCTTC
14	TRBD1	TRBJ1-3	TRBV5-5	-	CASRQGVSGNTIYF	TGTGCCAGCAGGCAGGGGGTTTCTGGAAACACCATATATTTT
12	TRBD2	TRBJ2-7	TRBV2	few	CASSLIAGALNF	TGTGCCAGCAGTCTAATAGCGGGGGCTTTAAACTTC
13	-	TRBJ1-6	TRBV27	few	CASSLLSIAPLHF	TGTGCCAGCAGTTTACTCTCGATAGCGCCCCTCCACTTT
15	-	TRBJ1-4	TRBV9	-	CASSVGTGFNEKLFF	TGTGCCAGCAGCGTAGGGACGGGATTTAATGAAAAACTGTTTTTT
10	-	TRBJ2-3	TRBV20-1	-	CSARRDTQYF	TGCAGTGCCAGACGAGATACGCAGTATTTT
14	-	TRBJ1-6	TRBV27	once	CASAGQSYNSPLHF	TGTGCCAGCGCCGGTCAGTCCTATAATTCACCCCTCCACTTT
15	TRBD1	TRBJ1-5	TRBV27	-	CASSGTGQTNQPQHF	TGTGCCAGCAGTGGCACGGGACAGACCAATCAGCCCCAGCATTTT
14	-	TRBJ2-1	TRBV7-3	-	CASSPASGVVEQFF	TGTGCCAGCAGCCCCGCGAGTGGAGTTGTAGAGCAGTTCTTC
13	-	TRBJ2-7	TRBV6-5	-	CASSFAGSYEQYF	TGTGCCAGCAGTTTTGCAGGATCCTACGAGCAGTACTTC
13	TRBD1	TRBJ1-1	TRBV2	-	CASSESRGPEAFF	TGTGCCAGCAGTGAATCCAGGGGGCCTGAAGCTTTCTTT